The 25 T cell receptor beta chains below all came from one sample that was sequenced in a study of cytotoxic CD8 clonotypes in ibrutinib-treated CLL. TCRdb keeps only in-frame clones here, not all; method: immunoSEQ multiplex PCR. The table shows a few hundred thousand clones, with roughly 70% occurring only once. Specimen: PBMCs, collected after 24 months of ibrutinib treatment. The receptors here all came from a human donor with chronic lymphocytic leukemia.

A note on this clone: Other DNA sequences in this specimen translate into the identical CDR3. The chain joins TRBV7-2 to TRBJ1-5; D unclear. CDR3 size: 13 residues. V lost 5 bases to trimming and J lost 2 bases, with 7 bases between them. CDR1 SGHTA and CDR2 FQGNSA come from the germline V gene. For the CDR3, the DNA is TGTGCCAGCAGCCGAAGTGGCAATCAGCCCCAGCATTTT. Its protein product is CASSRSGNQPQHF.

The genes are TRBV5-1 and TRBJ2-3; 9 bases map to TRBD1. The CDR3 contains 14 residues. V dropped 1 base and J dropped 5; count of bases not matched to a gene: 2. Per germline, CDR1 SGHRS and CDR2 YFSETQ. CDR3 sequence: CASSLNRGQDTQYF. In DNA, the CDR3 is TGCGCCAGCAGCTTGAACAGGGGGCAAGATACGCAGTATTTT. The variable domain in full, completed from reference TRBV5-1 and TRBJ2-3, reads KAGVTQTPRYLIKTRGQQVTLSCSPISGHRSVSWYQQTPGQGLQFLFEYFSETQRNKGNFPGRFSGRQFSNSRSEMNVSTLELGDSALYLCASSLNRGQDTQYFGPGTRLTVL.

This rearrangement joins TRBV11-1 to TRBJ2-3; 8 nucleotides agree with TRBD2. Trimming at V came to 5 bases and at J to 6 bases, leaving 10 bases not matched to a gene. Germline V CDR1 and CDR2: SGHAT, FQDESV (reference sequence). This CDR3 comprises 15 residues. CDR3 amino acids: CASSPGTSSGDTQYF. In DNA form, the CDR3 reads TGTGCCAGCAGCCCCGGGACTAGTAGTGGGGATACGCAGTATTTT.

CDR3 protein: CSVSTGASPYEQYF. The CDR3 region has the DNA TGCAGCGTGTCAACAGGAGCCTCTCCTTACGAGCAGTACTTC. The chain joins TRBV29-1 to TRBJ2-7; D is perhaps TRBD1 (5 bases). Trimming left V 6 bases short and J 4 bases short, with 19 bases between. The germline V gene has CDR1 SQVTM and CDR2 ANQGSEA. The CDR3 has 14 amino acids.

The table lists this clone with a few counts. The rearrangement joins TRBV7-8 to TRBJ1-5; D might be TRBD1 (5 bases). This CDR3 region has 14 residues. The germline gives CDR1 SGHVS, CDR2 FQNEAQ. Trimming removed 0 bases from V and 5 bases from J, with 8 bases in between. CDR3 bases: TGTGCCAGCAGCTTAGCGACAGCTTATCAGCCCCAGCATTTT. It encodes CASSLATAYQPQHF.

For the CDR3, the DNA is TGTGCCAGCAGCGGGTCCCGAGTAAATGAAAAACTGTTTTTT. Translated: CASSGSRVNEKLFF. V usage is TRBV2 and J usage is TRBJ1-4; D ambiguous. Trimming took off 6 bases at V and 5 bases at J, with 13 bases between the two ends. The CDR3 is made up of 14 amino acids. CDR1 is SNHLY, CDR2 FYNNEI, per germline.

The V call is TRBV19, the J call TRBJ1-1; D ambiguous. The ends were cut back, 7 bases at V and 3 bases at J, with 24 bases in the middle. The CDR3 consists of 17 residues. The germline V gene encodes CDR1 LNHDA and CDR2 SQIVND (reference sequence). For the CDR3, the DNA is TGTGCCAGTACCTCTCCGTTCGAGACTCGGGCCGACACTGAAGCTTTCTTT. Amino acid sequence: CASTSPFETRADTEAFF. Drawing the rest from reference TRBV19 and TRBJ1-1, the complete variable domain is DGGITQSPKYLFRKEGQNVTLSCEQNLNHDAMYWYRQDPGQGLRLIYYSQIVNDFQKGDIAEGYSVSREKKESFPLTVTSAQKNPTAFYLCASTSPFETRADTEAFFGQGTRLTVV.

This chain uses TRBV2 with TRBJ2-4, with a tentative D call TRBD2 (6 bases). The V and J ends lost 8 bases and 4 bases respectively, with 9 bases between them. Germline assignment: CDR1 SNHLY and CDR2 FYNNEI. This CDR3 comprises 12 residues. The CDR3 DNA is TGTGCCAGCGGGACTTTTAAAAACATTCAGTACTTC. This codes for CASGTFKNIQYF.

This chain links TRBV2 with TRBJ2-7, with D possibly TRBD1 on 6 matching bases. V lost 10 bases and J 2 bases, leaving 15 bases between the germline ends. Germline V gene sequence: CDR1 SNHLY, CDR2 FYNNEI. The CDR3 is 13 residues long. CDR3 region: CATLGGTTYEQYF. CDR3 coding DNA: TGTGCCACCCTAGGGGGAACTACCTACGAGCAGTACTTC.

A few counts support this clone. The CDR3 sequence: CASSPSGRGTDTQYF. The CDR3 bases are TGTGCCAGCAGTCCCAGCGGGAGGGGTACAGATACGCAGTATTTT. The chain couples TRBV7-3 to TRBJ2-3; 10 positions match TRBD2. J gave up 3 bases and V 6 bases, and 6 bases lay outside the gene matches. The CDR3 is made up of 15 amino acids. The V gene's germline CDR1 is SGHTA and CDR2 FQGTGA.

This chain uses TRBV27 with TRBJ2-2, with TRBD1 matching 9 bases. The germline CDR1 and CDR2 sequences are MNHEY and SMNVEV (reference sequence). The CDR3 is 17 residues long. With 5 bases clipped from V and 4 bases from J, the junction kept 11 bases outside the gene matches. The CDR3 sequence is CASSINPGQGSTGELFF. CDR3 in DNA: TGTGCCAGCAGTATAAACCCGGGACAGGGATCCACCGGGGAGCTGTTTTTT.

This clone was seen only once. V is TRBV9 and J is TRBJ2-3; D perhaps matches TRBD2 (5 bases). V was cut by 1 base and J by 2 bases, with 8 bases left in between. This CDR3 region has 14 residues. Germline V gene lookup returns CDR1 SGDLS and CDR2 YYNGEE. CDR3 bases: TGTGCCAGCAGCGTACGGACTTTCACAGATACGCAGTATTTT. This translates into CASSVRTFTDTQYF.

The chain employs TRBV7-2 and TRBJ2-1; possibly TRBD1 or TRBD2 for D (5 bases each). The germline V gene has CDR1 SGHTA and CDR2 FQGNSA. This CDR3 has 15 residues. Trimming stripped 5 bases from V and 2 bases from J, with 13 bases between. Here the CDR3 reads CASSPGPGTYNEQFF. In DNA, the CDR3 is TGTGCCAGCAGCCCGGGGCCTGGGACCTACAATGAGCAGTTCTTC.

This clone showed up just a few times. The genes are TRBV4-3 and TRBJ2-7; TRBD2 matches at 8 bases. Trimming at V came to 1 base and at J to 2 bases, leaving 4 bases not matched to a gene. The CDR3 sequence is 15 residues long. The germline V gene has CDR1 LGHNA and CDR2 YSLEER. The CDR3 DNA reads as TGCGCCAGCAGCCAAGGGATAGCGGGAACCTACGAGCAGTACTTC. Residues: CASSQGIAGTYEQYF.

The gene calls are TRBV5-1 and TRBJ2-7; 10 bases agree with TRBD2. The CDR3 contains 14 residues. V gave up 5 bases and J gave up 6 bases; unmatched junction bases: 8. CDR1 is SGHRS, CDR2 YFSETQ, per germline. For the CDR3, the DNA is TGCGCCAGCAGGTTTAGCGGGAGGAGTGGCGAGCAGTACTTC. This sequence encodes CASRFSGRSGEQYF.

The count of this clone is one. At the DNA level, this CDR3 is encoded by other sequences in the same sample as well. In DNA, the CDR3 is TGTGCCAGCAGCTTACAGGGGGATACAGATACGCAGTATTTT. The encoded protein is CASSLQGDTDTQYF. The chain carries TRBV11-2 and TRBJ2-3, with 7 bases that match TRBD1. This CDR3 spans 14 amino acids. Germline trimming cut 2 bases from V and 3 bases from J; bases unmatched to any gene: 2. From germline, CDR1 is SGHAT and CDR2 FQNNGV.

The rearrangement uses TRBV6-5 and TRBJ2-2; the D is unclear. V was trimmed by 7 bases and J by 3 bases, leaving 6 bases between them. Germline lookup yields CDR1 MNHEY and CDR2 SVGAGI. The CDR3 sequence is 12 residues long. This CDR3 is CASKWYTGELFF. CDR3 bases: TGTGCCAGCAAGTGGTACACCGGGGAGCTGTTTTTT.

The chain links TRBV27 to TRBJ1-4; 9 bases align to TRBD1. In germline, CDR1 is MNHEY, CDR2 SMNVEV (reference sequence). V shed 5 bases, J shed 8 bases, and the junction held 18 bases outside the gene matches. The CDR3 covers 18 residues. The CDR3 here is CASSPYRRTGDILEKLFF. The CDR3 bases are TGTGCCAGCAGTCCCTACCGCCGGACAGGGGACATTTTGGAAAAACTGTTTTTT.

This clone was picked up a small number of times. CDR3 nucleotides: TGTGCCAGCGCCTTTCGGACAGATACGCAGTATTTT. Encoded protein: CASAFRTDTQYF. The chain joins TRBV27 to TRBJ2-3; D is undetermined. Trimming shortened V by 8 bases and J by 3 bases, and 9 bases separated the two germline ends. Germline assignment: CDR1 MNHEY and CDR2 SMNVEV (reference sequence). CDR3 size: 12 residues.

There are a few counts of this clone. V usage is TRBV7-2 and J usage is TRBJ1-1, with 8 bases lining up with TRBD1. This CDR3 is 13 amino acids long. Trimming at V came to 2 bases and at J to 7 bases, leaving 3 bases not matched to a gene. Germline V CDR1 and CDR2: SGHTA, FQGNSA. In nucleotides, the CDR3 is TGTGCCAGCAGCTTACAGGGGGCTAGTGAAGCTTTCTTT. It encodes CASSLQGASEAFF.

The chain has TRBV5-5 and TRBJ1-5, with no clear D. V was pared by 0 bases and J by 3 bases, with 10 bases between. Germline CDR1 SGHKS, CDR2 YYEKEE (reference sequence). This CDR3 has 15 amino acids. The CDR3 DNA reads TGTGCCAGCAGCTTGGGGCTTTTTTACAATCAGCCCCAGCATTTT. Residues: CASSLGLFYNQPQHF.

V usage is TRBV28 and J usage is TRBJ2-7; no clear D gene. The CDR3 runs 11 residues. V lost 5 bases and J 2 bases, leaving 4 bases between the germline ends. Germline assignment: CDR1 MDHEN and CDR2 SYDVKM. DNA of the CDR3: TGTGCCAGCAGTCAAGCCTACGAGCAGTACTTC. Translated: CASSQAYEQYF.

This chain joins TRBV9 and TRBJ1-4; TRBD1 matches at 8 bases. Germline assignment: CDR1 SGDLS and CDR2 YYNGEE. The CDR3 runs 14 residues. Trimming cost V 4 bases and J 8 bases; bases outside gene matches: 7. In DNA, the CDR3 is TGTGCCAGCAGCTCCGACAGGGGAAGGGAAAAACTGTTTTTT. It translates to CASSSDRGREKLFF.

This chain links TRBV6-1 with TRBJ2-5; weak D call: TRBD2 (6 bases). Germline CDR1 and CDR2: MNHNS and SASEGT. This CDR3 is built from 13 residues. Between the trimmed V and J ends, which lost 9 bases and 3 bases, there was a span of 14 bases. CDR3 DNA: TGTGCCAGTTGGTTACTAGCCGAAGAGACCCAGTACTTC. Translating gives CASWLLAEETQYF.

V is TRBV5-1 and J is TRBJ2-7, with D possibly matching TRBD1 (6 bases). The CDR3 runs 14 residues. The V end was cut by 5 bases, the J end by 2 bases, with 14 bases between. Germline CDR1 and CDR2: SGHRS and YFSETQ. CDR3 DNA: TGCGCCAGCAGAGATACAGGGTCGACCTACGAGCAGTACTTC. This codes for CASRDTGSTYEQYF.